This T cell receptor beta chain was profiled in a study of T cell responses to AZD1222 COVID-19 vaccine. To note about this clone: No antigen is known for it.

Generated by immunoSEQ multiplex PCR, the TCRdb table keeps only in-frame clones and is missing some. The sample contains 130,000 to 150,000 clones, 90% to 95% of which appear only once. V was clipped by 5 bases and J by 5 bases, with 12 bases between them. Germline CDR1 ENHRY, CDR2 SYGVKD. The CDR3 sequence is 13 residues long. General study results and limits: The repertoires were collected only after the peak T cell response. Spike-wide coverage was observed for vaccine-associated CD4 TCRs, with dominant responses at 160-218 and 743-854. Vaccination with two AZD1222 doses was followed by a rise in Spike-specific TCR breadth and depth. The sample set comprised mostly white British donors with more females, and clonal diversity was possibly underestimated.

The rearrangement uses TRBV10-3 and TRBJ2-5; tentatively, D is TRBD1 or TRBD2 (5 bases each). The sample here was peripheral blood, taken on day 0 of AZD1222 vaccination. The TCR was taken from an adult in good health. This CDR3 is CAISRGVAETQYF. CDR3 bases: TGTGCCATCAGTAGGGGAGTCGCCGAGACCCAGTACTTC.